This T cell receptor beta chain is drawn from a study of blood T cell repertoires in COVID-19 (TCRdb year 2020). For the wider study: Samples from collaborators originated in the United States, Italy and Spain and spanned both the acute and convalescent phases of COVID-19. The material from the prospective study consisted of cDNA or gDNA derived from T cells, B-cell-depleted T cells, or PBMCs. Subjects who had been exposed to COVID-19, were actively infected with it, or had recovered from it provided the deeply sampled blood TCRbeta repertoires that made up the dataset. The repertoires were released in a freely available public database intended as a resource for research on the immune response to SARS-CoV-2. The samples were drawn from the first 160 participants of the ongoing ImmuneRACE study and from under 1,500 subjects provided by 6 global collaborators. Nearly every sample came with metadata listing a de-identified subject ID, COVID-19 status, age in years and sex. Where available, HLA class I and class II types were taken from metadata supplied by the sample provider and were not determined by assay-based typing. What the work shows at the level of the full study, not this receptor alone: The amount of clinical and demographic metadata varied by source and participant and was provided uncurated.

The CDR3 covers 13 residues, taking in both the cysteine and the phenylalanine. Only the CDR3 DNA stays, 39 bases, in frame from base 1. Taken from the germline V gene (reference sequence), the CDR1 and CDR2 loops are MNHEY and SMNVEV. V and J lose 2 bases and 7 bases, and a span of 9 bases separates them. At one collaborating source in Seattle, patients were enrolled during active infection and were followed longitudinally through the course of disease. The collaborating institutions used their own protocols to collect whole blood in K2EDTA tubes. For TCRbeta analysis, collaborator samples were shipped as frozen whole blood, as isolated PBMCs, or as DNA extracted from either sample type. On this clone: Its antigen remains undetermined. It has no much larger one-base neighbor in the sample; base qualities were not kept.

TCRbeta CDR3 regions were amplified from genomic DNA using the immunoSEQ Assay, a bias-controlled multiplex PCR. Turning to the authors' computational methods: Within the assay, amplification of reference gene primers was used to estimate how many nucleated cells each sample contained. To quantify the absolute abundance of each unique TCRbeta CDR3 rearrangement, sequence reads were collapsed and filtered. For each sample, productive Simpson clonality was calculated as the square root of Simpson's diversity index across productive rearrangements. TCRdb holds this immuneACCESS table with in-frame rearrangements only. Some clones are missing; in checked studies, unresolved V genes explain under half, and the rest has no known cause. V and J calls plus clone size are reproduced from that table; the DNA served to infer D and trimming. This sample has 200,000 or so clones in its table, and roughly 79% of those were observed once. The ten biggest clones cover roughly 12% of the sample.

The sequencing input was peripheral blood. The source is a woman aged 80 or over with COVID-19, enrolled during active disease. This receptor chain uses TRBV27 and TRBJ2-1; matching of 6 bases hints at TRBD2 as the D gene. The DNA sequence is as follows: TGTGCCAGCAGTTTAATCGGGAGTAATGAGCAGTTCTTC. Its translation is CASSLIGSNEQFF.